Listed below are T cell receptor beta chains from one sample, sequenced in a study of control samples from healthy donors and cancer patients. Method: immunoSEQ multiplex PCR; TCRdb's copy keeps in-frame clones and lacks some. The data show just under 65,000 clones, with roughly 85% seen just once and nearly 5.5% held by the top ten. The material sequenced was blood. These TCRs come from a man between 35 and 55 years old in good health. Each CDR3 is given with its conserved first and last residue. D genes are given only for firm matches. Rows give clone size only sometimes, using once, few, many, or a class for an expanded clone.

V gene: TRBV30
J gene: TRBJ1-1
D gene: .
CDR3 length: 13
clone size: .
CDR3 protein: CAWSVKVGTEAFF
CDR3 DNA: TGTGCCTGGAGTGTAAAAGTGGGCACTGAAGCTTTCTTT

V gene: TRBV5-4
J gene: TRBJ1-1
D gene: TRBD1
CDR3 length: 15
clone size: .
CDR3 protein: CASTHPDRARSEAFF
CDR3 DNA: TGTGCCAGCACCCACCCGGACAGGGCTAGATCTGAAGCTTTCTTT

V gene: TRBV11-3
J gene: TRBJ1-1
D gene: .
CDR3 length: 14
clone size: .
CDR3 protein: CASSLVRGGTEAFF
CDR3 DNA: TGTGCCAGCAGCTTAGTCAGGGGCGGCACTGAAGCTTTCTTT

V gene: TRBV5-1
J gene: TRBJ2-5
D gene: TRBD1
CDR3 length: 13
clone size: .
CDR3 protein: CASSLDRAQTQYF
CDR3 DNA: TGCGCCAGCAGCTTAGACAGGGCCCAGACCCAGTACTTC

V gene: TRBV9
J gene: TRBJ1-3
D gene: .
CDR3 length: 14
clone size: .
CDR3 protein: CASSTQTFGNTIYF
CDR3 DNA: TGTGCCAGCAGCACACAGACGTTCGGAAACACCATATATTTT

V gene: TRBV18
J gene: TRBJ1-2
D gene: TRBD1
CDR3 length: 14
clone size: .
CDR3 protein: CASSLGQGSYGYTF
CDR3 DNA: TGTGCCAGCTCACTGGGACAGGGGTCTTATGGCTACACCTTC

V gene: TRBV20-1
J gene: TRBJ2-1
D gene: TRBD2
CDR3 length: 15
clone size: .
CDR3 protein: CSARGGGSSYNEQFF
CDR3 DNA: TGCAGTGCTCGTGGGGGAGGGAGCTCCTACAATGAGCAGTTCTTC

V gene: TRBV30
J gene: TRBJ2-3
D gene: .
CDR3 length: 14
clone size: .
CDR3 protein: CAWSVGAGTDTQYF
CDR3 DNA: TGTGCCTGGAGTGTAGGGGCAGGCACAGATACGCAGTATTTT

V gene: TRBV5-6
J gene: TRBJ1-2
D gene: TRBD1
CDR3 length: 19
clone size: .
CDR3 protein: CASSLGTGKISGAAYGYTF
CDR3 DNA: TGTGCCAGCAGCTTGGGGACAGGGAAAATTAGTGGGGCTGCCTATGGCTACACCTTC

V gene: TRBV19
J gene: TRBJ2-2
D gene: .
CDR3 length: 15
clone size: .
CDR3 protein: CASTQDRRMDGELFF
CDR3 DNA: TGTGCCAGTACCCAGGACAGAAGAATGGACGGGGAGCTGTTTTTT

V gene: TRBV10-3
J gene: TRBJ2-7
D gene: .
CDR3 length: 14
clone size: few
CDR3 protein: CAASEGQDSYEQYF
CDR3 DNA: TGTGCCGCCTCAGAGGGTCAGGACTCCTACGAGCAGTACTTC

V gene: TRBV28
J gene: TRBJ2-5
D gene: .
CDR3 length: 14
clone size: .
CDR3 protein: CASSLLGNQETQYF
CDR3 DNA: TGTGCCAGCAGTTTATTGGGTAACCAAGAGACCCAGTACTTC

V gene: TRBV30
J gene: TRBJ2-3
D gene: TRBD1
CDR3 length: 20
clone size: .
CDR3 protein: CAWSVFLAEGGDRVSDTQYF
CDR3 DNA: TGTGCCTGGAGTGTATTTTTGGCCGAGGGGGGGGACAGGGTATCAGATACGCAGTATTTT

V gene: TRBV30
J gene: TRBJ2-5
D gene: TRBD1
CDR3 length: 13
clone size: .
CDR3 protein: CAWSFRGTETQYF
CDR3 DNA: TGTGCCTGGAGTTTCAGGGGGACAGAGACCCAGTACTTC

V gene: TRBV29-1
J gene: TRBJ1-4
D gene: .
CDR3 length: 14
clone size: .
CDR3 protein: CSASSGTAHEKLFF
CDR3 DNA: TGCAGTGCATCTTCCGGGACGGCCCATGAAAAACTGTTTTTT

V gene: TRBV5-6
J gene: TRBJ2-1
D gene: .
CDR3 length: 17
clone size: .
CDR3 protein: CASSLYRDRLRHNEQFF
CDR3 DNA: TGTGCCAGCAGCTTGTACAGGGATCGTTTGAGGCACAATGAGCAGTTCTTC

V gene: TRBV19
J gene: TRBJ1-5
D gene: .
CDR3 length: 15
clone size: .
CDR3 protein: CASSIGGDRHQPQHF
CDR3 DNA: TGTGCCAGTAGTATAGGGGGAGACAGACATCAGCCCCAGCATTTT

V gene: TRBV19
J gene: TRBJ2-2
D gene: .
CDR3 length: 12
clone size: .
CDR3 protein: CASSIGTGELFF
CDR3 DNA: TGTGCCAGTAGTATTGGTACCGGGGAGCTGTTTTTT